This T cell receptor beta chain was captured by sequencing in a study of T cells in tuberculosis. Measured with immunoSEQ multiplex PCR; TCRdb has only the in-frame clones, and not every one. Of roughly 35,000 clones in the sample, nearly 95% were seen once. This clone was seen only once. CDR1 LNHDA and CDR2 SQIVND come from the germline V gene (reference sequence). Trimming cost V 5 bases and J 5 bases, with 15 bases left between them. CDR3 length equals 14 residues. Sequenced input: PBMCs. The genes are TRBV19 and TRBJ1-2; TRBD1 might be the D (5 bases). The sequence was obtained from a donor aged 10-30 years with latent tuberculosis or without tuberculosis infection. The CDR3 DNA follows: TGTGCCAGTAGTTTCACCGGGACTGATTATGGCTACACCTTC. This encodes CASSFTGTDYGYTF.